This TCR beta chain came from a study of shared clonotypes between healthy human individuals (dated by TCRdb to 2018 to 2021). A note on the overall study: The cohort comprised a couple of women and a few men aged 18 to 49 years. Per donor, three plates each were used for CD4 naive and CD4 memory, two for CD8 naive, and one for CD8 memory. The study deeply sequenced blood TCR repertoires of several healthy adults to estimate repertoire size and the extent of clonotype sharing between individuals. Different laboratories and diverse techniques were used to prepare libraries and sequence TCR repertoires, to increase sequencing depth and limit assay-specific biases. Leukapheresis yielded between about 0.85 and 9.5 billion PBMCs per donor. Study-wide conclusions, independent of this receptor: Because the study included only a small number of donors, the genetic and exposure-history diversity represented was limited. Naive subsets generally had larger estimated clonotype richness than memory subsets. Clonotypes shared by all four sorted-subset donors showed higher generation probabilities than non-shared clonotypes. Across a few donors, approximately 4.9% of naive CD4, approximately 3.6% of naive CD8, 2.3% of memory CD4, and under 0.45% of memory CD8 clonotypes were shared. Sampling was restricted to blood, and TCR repertoires in tissues likely differ from the TCR repertoires found in blood. Based on pairwise subsampling, the degree of clonotype sharing among donors was expected to be affected by sequencing depth. Incomplete sequencing was indicated by rarefaction of sorted-subset datasets, despite the large sequencing depth.

Donors were healthy HIV-negative adults with no recently reported acute infections or vaccinations. Every donor was a Caucasian adult living in Nashville, Tennessee, USA. CD4+ T cells were enriched through magnetic negative selection, after which naive cells were positively selected on CD45RA and the remaining negative fraction served as the memory subset. Blood was collected by leukapheresis, and PBMCs were isolated by Ficoll-Histopaque density gradient centrifugation and then cryopreserved in liquid nitrogen vapor phase. Analytical flow cytometry was used to check the purity and quantity of each magnetically sorted T cell population. From each sorted fraction, genomic DNA was isolated and quantified by UV absorbance on a Nanodrop 2000c. TCR CDR3 regions were amplified from genomic DNA by multiplex PCR using the deep immunoSEQ assay. For each cell subset, the extracted genomic DNA was distributed evenly across all wells of several immunoSEQ 96-well plates, and each plate served as one replicate. Each replicate PCR for sorted subsets received about 200 ng genomic DNA, equal to about 30,000 T cell genomes. Purified libraries were quantified with a Qubit 3.0 fluorometer, sized on a Bioanalyzer 2100, and re-quantified with the KAPA Library Quantification kit. Each immunoSEQ 96-well plate was sequenced on its own single-read 150-cycle Illumina NextSeq 550 flow cell. Regarding the original processing steps: The immunoSEQ output contained only junctional sequences without quality scores, so filtering could not match that applied to full-length reads. Sequences were annotated with PyIR, a Python wrapper for IgBLAST v1.9, using IMGT germline references to assign V/J genes and CDR3. Reads were removed for weak V/J assignments (E-value above 1e-6), missing CDR3, stop codons, out-of-frame junctions, or ambiguous translated residues. A V3J clonotype was defined by an identical inferred V gene, J gene, and CDR3 amino acid sequence. Percentage overlap between repertoires was calculated by dividing the number of shared unique clonotypes by the size of the smaller repertoire. Richness of each repertoire was evaluated using RTK rarefaction, the Chao1 estimator, and Recon v2.1 estimates of unobserved clonotypes. OLGA was used to compute generation probabilities for all TCRbeta clonotypes that the gDNA method yielded from several donors. Not all clones reach the TCRdb copy of this immuneACCESS table, which keeps in-frame sequences only. Checked studies attribute under half of the gap to unresolved V genes and leave the rest unexplained. From that table come the V and J calls and clone size; the DNA was used to work out D and trimming. The sample contains approximately 2.1 million clones, approximately 95% of them found a single time. 0.35% to 0.45% of the sample lies in the top ten.

Reading the germline V gene gives CDR1 SGHRS and CDR2 YFSETQ. From the cysteine through the phenylalanine, the CDR3 covers 17 amino acids. CDR3 DNA only is kept here, 51 bases in frame from base 1. V and J are truncated by 4 bases and 1 base respectively, leaving an intervening sequence of 19 bases. Notes on this clone: Its target antigen remains unknown. Base qualities were left out, and no much larger clone turns up one base away.

This chain is built from TRBV5-1 and TRBJ2-3; no D gene is confidently identified. This TCR was sampled from a man aged 18 to 29 in good health. Some clones in this sample may be carry-over from other donors' samples. Specimen: naive CD4+ T cells from PBMCs. This specimen's cell subset or site label, per the study, means: CD45RA+ positively selected. The DNA reads as follows: TGCGCCAGCAGCCCCCCAAGTGGCTCCATCGGCACAGATACGCAGTATTTT. Its coded protein is CASSPPSGSIGTDTQYF. With all but the CDR3 taken from the reference TRBV5-1 and TRBJ2-3 genes, the full variable domain is: KAGVTQTPRYLIKTRGQQVTLSCSPISGHRSVSWYQQTPGQGLQFLFEYFSETQRNKGNFPGRFSGRQFSNSRSEMNVSTLELGDSALYLCASSPPSGSIGTDTQYFGPGTRLTVL.